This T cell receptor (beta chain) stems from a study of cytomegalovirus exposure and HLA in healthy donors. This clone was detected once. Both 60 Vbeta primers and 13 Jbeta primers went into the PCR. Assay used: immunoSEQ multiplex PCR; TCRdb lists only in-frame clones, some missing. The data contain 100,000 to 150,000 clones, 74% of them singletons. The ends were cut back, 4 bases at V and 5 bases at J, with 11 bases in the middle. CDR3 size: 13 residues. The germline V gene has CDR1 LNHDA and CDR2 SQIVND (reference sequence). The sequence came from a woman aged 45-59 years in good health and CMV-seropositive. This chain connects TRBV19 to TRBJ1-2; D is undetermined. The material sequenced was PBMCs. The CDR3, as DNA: TGTGCCAGTAGTACAGACATTTCATATGGCTACACCTTC. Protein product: CASSTDISYGYTF.